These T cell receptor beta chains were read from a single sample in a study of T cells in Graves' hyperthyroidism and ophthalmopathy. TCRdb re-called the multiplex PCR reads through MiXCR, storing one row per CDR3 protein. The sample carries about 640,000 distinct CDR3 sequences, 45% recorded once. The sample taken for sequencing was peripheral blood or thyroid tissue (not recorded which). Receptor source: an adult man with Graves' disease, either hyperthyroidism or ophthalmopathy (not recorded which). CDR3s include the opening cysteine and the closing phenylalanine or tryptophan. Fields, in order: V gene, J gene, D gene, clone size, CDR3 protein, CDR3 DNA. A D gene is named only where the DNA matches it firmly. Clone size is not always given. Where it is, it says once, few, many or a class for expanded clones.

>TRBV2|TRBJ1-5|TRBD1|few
CASRTGSGSNQPQHF
TGTGCCAGTAGGACAGGATCTGGCAGCAATCAGCCCCAGCATTTT
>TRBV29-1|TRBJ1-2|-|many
CSGKQENYGYTF
TGCAGCGGGAAACAGGAGAACTATGGCTACACCTTC
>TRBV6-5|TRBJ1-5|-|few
CASARVQGDQPQHF
TGTGCCAGCGCCCGAGTACAGGGAGATCAGCCCCAGCATTTT
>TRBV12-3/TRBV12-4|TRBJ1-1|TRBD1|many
CASSLRGKNTEAFF
TGTGCCAGCAGCCTCAGGGGGAAGAACACTGAAGCTTTCTTT
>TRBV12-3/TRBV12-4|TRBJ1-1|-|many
CASSLLENTEAFF
TGTGCCAGCAGTTTATTAGAGAACACTGAAGCTTTCTTT
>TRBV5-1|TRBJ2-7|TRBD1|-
CASSRDRGVSYEQYF
TGCGCCAGCAGCCGGGACAGGGGTGTCTCCTACGAGCAGTACTTC
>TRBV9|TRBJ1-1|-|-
CASSPTGGRMTTEAFF
TGTGCCAGCTCCCCGACAGGCGGACGGATGACCACTGAAGCTTTCTTT
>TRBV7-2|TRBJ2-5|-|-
CASSQSDTRGKETQYF
TGTGCCAGCAGCCAATCTGATACCAGGGGAAAAGAGACCCAGTACTTC
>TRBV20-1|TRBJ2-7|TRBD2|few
CSAEGLAGRPNSYEQYF
TGCAGTGCTGAAGGACTAGCAGGGAGGCCGAACTCCTACGAGCAGTACTTC
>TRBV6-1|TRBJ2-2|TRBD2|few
CASSVVAGDGGELFF
TGTGCCAGCAGTGTAGTGGCGGGGGATGGCGGGGAGCTGTTTTTT
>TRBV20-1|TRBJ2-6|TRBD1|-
CSAIGGASGANVLTF
TGCAGTGCTATAGGGGGCGCGTCTGGGGCCAACGTCCTGACTTTC
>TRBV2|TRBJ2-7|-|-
CASSSPGTHYEQYF
TGTGCCAGCAGTTCTCCCGGGACACACTACGAGCAGTACTTC
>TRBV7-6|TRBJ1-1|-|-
CASSVIRVTEAFF
TGTGCCAGCAGCGTCATCCGAGTCACTGAAGCTTTCTTT
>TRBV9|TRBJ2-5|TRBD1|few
CASSVGGTGSSETQYF
TGTGCCAGCAGCGTAGGCGGGACAGGGTCGTCGGAGACCCAGTACTTC
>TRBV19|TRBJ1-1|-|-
CASSSKGRGMNTEAFF
TGTGCCAGTAGTTCAAAGGGAAGGGGGATGAACACTGAAGCTTTCTTT
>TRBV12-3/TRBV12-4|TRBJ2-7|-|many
CASSFGYYEQYF
TGTGCCAGCAGTTTTGGGTACTACGAGCAGTACTTC
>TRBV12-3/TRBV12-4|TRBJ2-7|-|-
CASSTVGGGAYEQYF
TGTGCCAGCAGCACGGTAGGAGGGGGCGCATACGAGCAGTACTTC
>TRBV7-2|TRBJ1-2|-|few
CASSLGGASYTF
TGTGCCAGCAGCTTAGGTGGGGCCAGCTACACCTTC
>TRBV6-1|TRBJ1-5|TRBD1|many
CASRRQGGSNQPQHF
TGTGCCAGCAGGCGACAGGGGGGTAGCAATCAGCCCCAGCATTTT
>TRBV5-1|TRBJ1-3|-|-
CASSLFDPIYF
TGCGCCAGCAGTTTGTTTGACCCCATATATTTT
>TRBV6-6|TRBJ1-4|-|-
CASARSNEKLFF
TGTGCCAGTGCGCGATCTAATGAAAAACTGTTTTTT
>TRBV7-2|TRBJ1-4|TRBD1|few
CASSLRGRGEKLFF
TGTGCCAGCAGCTTGAGGGGGCGAGGTGAAAAACTGTTTTTT
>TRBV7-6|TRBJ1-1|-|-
CASSLGQEIQNTEAFF
TGTGCCAGCAGCTTGGGCCAGGAGATTCAGAACACTGAAGCTTTCTTT
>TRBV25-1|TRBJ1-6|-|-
CASSEFLGPASPLHF
TGTGCCAGCAGTGAATTTTTGGGACCGGCTTCACCCCTCCACTTT
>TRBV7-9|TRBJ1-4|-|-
CASGTGQGMTNEKLFF
TGTGCCAGCGGGACGGGGCAGGGGATGACTAATGAAAAACTGTTTTTT